Each of the 13 T cell receptor beta chains below was sequenced from the same sample in a study of blood T cell repertoires in COVID-19. Libraries were prepared by immunoSEQ multiplex PCR; TCRdb keeps only in-frame clonotypes and omits some of them. The sample has some 220,000 clones, 85% seen once. Specimen: peripheral blood. Receptor source: a woman in her seventies with COVID-19, enrolled during active disease.

The V and J genes are TRBV15 and TRBJ2-2, with TRBD2 identical over 7 bases. Germline lookup yields CDR1 LNHNV and CDR2 YYDKDF (reference sequence). V gave up 1 base and J gave up 5 bases; unmatched junction bases: 10. CDR3 size: 17 residues. CDR3 in DNA: TGTGCCACCAGCAGAGCCCGAGCGGGGCTGGAGACCGGGGAGCTGTTTTTT. Translated, it gives CATSRARAGLETGELFF. The whole variable domain, filled in from reference TRBV15 and TRBJ2-2, reads DAMVIQNPRYQVTQFGKPVTLSCSQTLNHNVMYWYQQKSSQAPKLLFHYYDKDFNNEADTPDNFQSRRPNTSFCFLDIRSPGLGDTAMYLCATSRARAGLETGELFFGEGSRLTVL.

This chain connects TRBV15 to TRBJ1-3; 7 nucleotides align to TRBD1. V dropped 1 base and J dropped 3; count of bases not matched to a gene: 6. Germline V gene sequence: CDR1 LNHNV, CDR2 YYDKDF (reference sequence). This CDR3 is 16 amino acids long. Here the CDR3 DNA reads TGTGCCACCAGCAGAGCCTCAGGGGGTATTGGAAACACCATATATTTT. Protein sequence: CATSRASGGIGNTIYF.

The rearrangement links TRBV19 to TRBJ1-4; D perhaps matches TRBD1 (6 bases). Germline lookup yields CDR1 LNHDA and CDR2 SQIVND (reference sequence). Trimming pared 5 bases from V and 4 bases from J, leaving 14 bases between. The CDR3 spans 15 residues. The CDR3 spells CASSSGQTLNEKLFF. The CDR3 coding sequence is TGTGCCAGTAGTTCCGGACAGACTCTTAATGAAAAACTGTTTTTT.

The chain employs TRBV5-1 and TRBJ1-1; no reliable D call. The CDR3 has 14 residues. Germline CDR1 reads SGHRS; CDR2 reads YFSETQ. V dropped 1 base and J dropped 0 bases, with 7 bases sitting between them. CDR3 protein: CASSLNVMNTEAFF. The CDR3 nucleotides read TGCGCCAGCAGCTTGAATGTTATGAACACTGAAGCTTTCTTT.

V usage is TRBV5-1 and J usage is TRBJ1-4; 8 bases align to TRBD1. Per germline, CDR1 SGHRS and CDR2 YFSETQ. After removal of 4 bases from V and 9 bases from J, the junction contained 8 bases not matched to a gene. The CDR3 is 14 amino acids. CDR3 loop: CASSLGQGAKKLFF. The CDR3, as DNA: TGCGCCAGCAGCCTAGGACAGGGAGCCAAAAAACTGTTTTTT.

The genes are TRBV23-1 and TRBJ1-6, with D hard to call. TRBV23-1 is noted as an ORF with a role that remains uncertain. V lost 3 bases, J lost 0 bases, and 24 bases lay in between. The CDR3 is 21 amino acids. This chain's CDR3 is CASSHISHSPLKSSYNSPLHF. The DNA of the CDR3 is TGCGCCAGCAGTCACATATCGCACAGTCCGCTGAAGAGCTCCTATAATTCACCCCTCCACTTT.

This clone was detected once. This chain links TRBV6-5 with TRBJ2-1, with 7 bases that match TRBD2. Germline CDR1 reads MNHEY; CDR2 reads SVGAGI. The V gene end was trimmed by 6 bases and the J gene end by 6 bases; junction bases not matched to a gene: 5. This CDR3 spans 13 amino acids. The CDR3 is CASRASGGNEQFF. CDR3 coding DNA: TGTGCCAGCAGGGCTAGCGGAGGCAATGAGCAGTTCTTC.

J is TRBJ1-4 and V is TRBV7-2; D gene unclear. The CDR3 consists of 13 residues. V was cut by 4 bases and J by 12 bases, with 15 bases left in between. Germline CDR1 and CDR2: SGHTA and FQGNSA. In DNA, the CDR3 is TGTGCCAGCAGCTCAGGAGGAGGTCCGCAACTGTTTTTT. This gives the protein CASSSGGGPQLFF.

This sequence joins TRBV11-2 and TRBJ1-3; 9 bases fit TRBD1. Germline V gives CDR1 SGHAT, CDR2 FQNNGV. With V trimmed by 8 bases and J by 2 bases, 7 bases remained unmatched. This CDR3 contains 15 residues. The CDR3 loop is CASGRDRVTGNTIYF. CDR3 in DNA: TGTGCCAGCGGCCGGGACAGGGTTACTGGAAACACCATATATTTT.

The table lists this clone with a count of one. This chain links TRBV19 with TRBJ2-1, with a weak D call TRBD1 (6 bases). With 6 bases removed from V and 6 bases from J, the gap between germline ends came to 21 bases. Per germline, CDR1 LNHDA and CDR2 SQIVND (reference sequence). The CDR3 spans 16 residues. As DNA, the CDR3 is TGTGCCAGTAGCCTCGGACAGATTTTTTACGGCAATGAGCAGTTCTTC. This encodes CASSLGQIFYGNEQFF.

CDR3 sequence (DNA): TGTGCCAGTAGTTCCCGGGGGGAGACCAATCAGCCCCAGCATTTT. Translating gives CASSSRGETNQPQHF. This chain uses TRBV19 with TRBJ1-5; D possibly corresponds to TRBD1 (5 bases). V was clipped by 5 bases and J by 3 bases, with 14 bases between them. Germline V gives CDR1 LNHDA, CDR2 SQIVND (reference sequence). There are 15 residues in the CDR3. The full variable domain, with the rest looked up from reference TRBV19 and TRBJ1-5, is DGGITQSPKYLFRKEGQNVTLSCEQNLNHDAMYWYRQDPGQGLRLIYYSQIVNDFQKGDIAEGYSVSREKKESFPLTVTSAQKNPTAFYLCASSSRGETNQPQHFGDGTRLSIL.

The chain uses TRBV4-1 and TRBJ1-1; D not certain. CDR3 size: 13 residues. From germline, CDR1 is MGHRA and CDR2 YSYEKL. V was pared by 3 bases and J by 5 bases, with 10 bases between. The CDR3 DNA sequence: TGCGCCAGCAGCCATAACACGGAGACTGAAGCTTTCTTT. Its translation: CASSHNTETEAFF.

There are many counts of this clone. This chain links TRBV29-1 with TRBJ1-2; D not resolved. V lost 2 bases, J lost 4 bases, and 14 bases lay in between. Germline CDR1 and CDR2: SQVTM and ANQGSEA. CDR3 size: 14 residues. The CDR3 reads CSVEPDARGYGYTF. As DNA, the CDR3 is TGCAGCGTTGAACCGGACGCGCGGGGCTATGGCTACACCTTC.